The 25 T cell receptor beta chains in this list originate from one sample, sequenced in a study of T-cell reconstitution after alpha-beta-depleted transplantation in children. Molecular barcoding with unique molecular identifiers was used for the TCRbeta library. TCRdb reprocessed the PCR reads via MiXCR and lists one record per CDR3 protein. The sample includes 100,000 to 120,000 distinct CDR3 sequences, 5% to 8% of them seen just once. This material consisted of PBMCs, mostly from graft donor cells, taken 360 days after TCRalphabeta/CD19-depleted stem cell transplant. These receptors came from a male patient under 10 years old who had a stem cell transplant for acute lymphoblastic leukemia, so the T cells may come from the graft donor.

This clonotype was observed at least ten times. This chain joins TRBV27 and TRBJ2-7; TRBD2 aligns across 10 bases. The CDR3 has 15 residues. The germline gives CDR1 MNHEY, CDR2 SMNVEV (reference sequence). The V gene end was trimmed by 4 bases and the J gene end by 2 bases; junction bases not matched to a gene: 5. CDR3 amino acids: CASSSGLASAYEQYF. CDR3 nucleotide sequence: TGTGCCAGCAGTTCGGGACTAGCGTCGGCCTACGAGCAGTACTTC.

This clonotype showed up many times. Germline and junction disagree at one end, which may indicate a read error. The chain uses TRBV7-7 and TRBJ2-1, with a weak D call TRBD2 (5 bases). The CDR3 extends over 13 amino acids. Germline V gives CDR1 SSHAT, CDR2 FNYEAQ (reference sequence). CDR3 loop: CASSDGLWNEQFF. CDR3 sequence (DNA): TGTGCTAGCAGCGATGGACTGTGGAATGAGCAGTTCTTC.

This clonotype was counted ten times or more. V usage is TRBV7-3 and J usage is TRBJ1-2, with D uncertain. CDR1 is SGHTA, CDR2 FQGTGA, per germline. This CDR3 comprises 12 residues. Trimming shortened V by 1 base and J by 6 bases, and 6 bases separated the two germline ends. CDR3 coding DNA: TGTGCCAGCAGCTTAAATGTTAATGGCTACACCTTC. This gives the protein CASSLNVNGYTF.

This clonotype was counted at least ten times. The genes are TRBV7-3 and TRBJ2-4; 14 nucleotides agree with TRBD2. CDR1 SGHTA and CDR2 FQGTGA come from the germline V gene. The CDR3 is 16 residues long. J gave up 8 bases and V 4 bases, and 7 bases lay outside the gene matches. CDR3 sequence: CASSSSTSGRGDIQYF. CDR3 DNA sequence: TGTGCCAGCAGCTCCTCGACTAGCGGGAGGGGGGACATTCAGTACTTC. Complete variable domain (other parts from reference TRBV7-3 and TRBJ2-4): GAGVSQTPSNKVTEKGKYVELRCDPISGHTALYWYRQSLGQGPEFLIYFQGTGAADDSGLPNDRFFAVRPEGSVSTLKIQRTERGDSAVYLCASSSSTSGRGDIQYFGAGTRLSVL.

This clonotype was seen more than once but under ten times. The gene calls are TRBV7-9 and TRBJ2-7, with TRBD1 matching over 8 bases. CDR1 and CDR2 from the germline V gene are SEHNR and FQNEAQ (reference sequence). The CDR3 extends over 13 amino acids. Trimming cost V 5 bases and J 3 bases; bases outside gene matches: 3. In DNA, the CDR3 is TGTGCCAGCAGCCCAGGGGGCCTCTACGAGCAGTACTTC. Translating gives CASSPGGLYEQYF.

This clonotype was counted between two and nine times. CDR3 DNA: TGCAGTGCTAGAGATCCATTTGAGGAGGCCGACGAGCAGTACTTC. Translation: CSARDPFEEADEQYF. The J gene is TRBJ2-7, the V gene TRBV20-1; the D gene is possibly TRBD2 (5 bases). CDR1 and CDR2 from the germline V gene are DFQATT and SNEGSKA (reference sequence). There are 15 residues in the CDR3. With 0 bases removed from V and 5 bases from J, the gap between germline ends came to 17 bases.

This clonotype was observed many times. The V and J genes are TRBV28 and TRBJ1-2; the D gene is possibly TRBD1 (5 bases). The CDR3 sequence is 13 residues long. The germline gives CDR1 MDHEN, CDR2 SYDVKM. V was shortened by 3 bases and J by 7 bases, with 12 bases between the two germline ends. CDR3 region: CASSFAGTRGYTF. The CDR3 DNA reads TGTGCCAGCAGTTTCGCAGGGACCCGTGGCTACACCTTC.

CDR3 nucleotide sequence: TGTGCCAGCAGCTCCGGGCTCATCTGCCAGGGATGGCCTACCTACGAGCAGTACTTC. This gives the protein CASSSGLICQGWPTYEQYF. The V call is TRBV7-1, the J call TRBJ2-7; D perhaps matches TRBD1 (5 bases). TRBV7-1 is known as an ORF, though its function is uncertain. CDR3 length: 19 residues. Trimming stripped 3 bases from V and 2 bases from J, with 26 bases between.

The table lists this clonotype with many counts. The V and J genes are TRBV6-5 and TRBJ2-1; TRBD1 is a possible D gene (6 bases). This CDR3 region has 15 residues. V shed 2 bases and J shed 0 bases, with 8 bases lying between them. Looked up from germline, CDR1 is MNHEY and CDR2 is SVGAGI. CDR3 bases: TGTGCCAGCAGTTACGCAGGGGACTCCTACAATGAGCAGTTCTTC. Protein: CASSYAGDSYNEQFF.

This clonotype was seen at least ten times. The gene calls are TRBV5-6 and TRBJ2-5; D is uncertain. This CDR3 region has 13 residues. Trimming cost V 0 bases and J 5 bases, with 8 bases left between them. Germline assignment: CDR1 SGHDT and CDR2 YYEEEE. This CDR3 is CASSLGVGETQYF. The CDR3, as DNA: TGTGCCAGCAGCTTGGGGGTAGGGGAGACCCAGTACTTC. The whole variable domain, remainder taken from reference TRBV5-6 and TRBJ2-5, is DAGVTQSPTHLIKTRGQQVTLRCSPKSGHDTVSWYQQALGQGPQFIFQYYEEEERQRGNFPDRFSGHQFPNYSSELNVNALLLGDSALYLCASSLGVGETQYFGPGTRLLVL.

This clonotype came up many times. V gene TRBV25-1 combines with J gene TRBJ1-1; the D gene is possibly TRBD1 (6 bases). The CDR3 is made up of 13 amino acids. V shed 7 bases and J shed 4 bases, with 13 bases lying between them. Germline CDR1 MGHDK, CDR2 SYGVNS. The CDR3 bases are TGTGCCAGCATGAGGGGGGTAGGCACTGAAGCTTTCTTT. Its protein product is CASMRGVGTEAFF.

This clonotype was counted many times. The V gene is TRBV9, the J gene TRBJ2-1; possible D gene TRBD2, 5 bases. The germline CDR1 and CDR2 sequences are SGDLS and YYNGEE. Trimming removed 4 bases at V and 7 bases at J, with 9 bases between. The CDR3 spans 12 residues. The DNA for the CDR3 is TGTGCCAGCAGCTCCACGGGGAATGAGCAGTTCTTC. This gives the protein CASSSTGNEQFF.

The J gene is TRBJ2-3, the V gene TRBV3-1; 8 bases match TRBD1. CDR3 length: 15 amino acids. The V gene end was trimmed by 3 bases and the J gene end by 2 bases; junction bases not matched to a gene: 4. Germline V lookup: CDR1 LGHDT, CDR2 YNNKEL (reference sequence). The CDR3 here is CASSHGQGFTDTQYF. For the CDR3, the DNA is TGTGCCAGCAGCCACGGACAGGGCTTCACAGATACGCAGTATTTT.

The chain links TRBV28 to TRBJ1-2, with D possibly TRBD1 on 5 matching bases. The germline CDR1 and CDR2 sequences are MDHEN and SYDVKM. The CDR3 runs to 13 residues. CDR3 loop: CVTQGTHYDGYTF. The CDR3 nucleotides are TGTGTCACTCAGGGCACCCACTACGATGGCTACACCTTC.

There are many counts of this clonotype. This chain joins TRBV7-2 and TRBJ2-1, with 12 bases lining up with TRBD2. V lost 6 bases and J lost 8; bases outside the gene matches: 5. The germline V gene encodes CDR1 SGHTA and CDR2 FQGNSA. This CDR3 contains 14 residues. The CDR3 nucleotides read TGTGCCAGCAGGCCCGGGACTAGCGGGTATGAGCAGTTCTTC. Protein sequence: CASRPGTSGYEQFF.

This clonotype has ten or more counts. V usage is TRBV13 and J usage is TRBJ2-3, with 12 bases lining up with TRBD1. The CDR3 covers 16 residues. Trimming cost V 5 bases and J 3 bases; bases outside gene matches: 6. Germline values: CDR1 PRHDT, CDR2 FYEKMQ (reference sequence). CDR3 DNA sequence: TGTGCCAGCAGCCCACGGGACAGGGGGCTGACAGATACGCAGTATTTT. It is translated as CASSPRDRGLTDTQYF.

This clonotype was recorded many times. V gene TRBV10-3 combines with J gene TRBJ1-6; D gene ambiguous. V was clipped by 2 bases and J by 7 bases, with 12 bases between them. Per germline, CDR1 ENHRY and CDR2 SYGVKD. The CDR3 is 15 amino acids. The CDR3, as DNA: TGTGCCATCAGTGAGAGGTCGGCTGAAAATTCACCCCTCCACTTT. Translated, it gives CAISERSAENSPLHF.

This clonotype was recorded many times. V usage is TRBV27 and J usage is TRBJ2-5, with 8 bases identical to TRBD2. Germline-derived CDR1 and CDR2 are MNHEY and SMNVEV (reference sequence). Trimming removed 10 bases from V and 4 bases from J; junction bases left unmatched: 5. The CDR3 sequence is 12 residues long. CDR3 in amino acids: CATGGRGETQYF. For the CDR3, the DNA is TGTGCCACGGGGGGGCGCGGAGAGACCCAGTACTTC.

Only a few counts were recorded for this clonotype. The V call is TRBV11-2, the J call TRBJ2-1; 16 bases agree with TRBD2. This CDR3 has 17 residues. V was clipped by 3 bases and J by 10 bases; unmatched bases: 9. The germline gives CDR1 SGHAT, CDR2 FQNNGV. In DNA form, the CDR3 reads TGTGCCAGCAGCTTCACAACCGGGACTAGCGGGAGGGAGGAGCAGTTCTTC. It specifies CASSFTTGTSGREEQFF.

The V and J genes are TRBV11-2 and TRBJ2-2; D may be TRBD2 (6 bases). CDR1 is SGHAT, CDR2 FQNNGV, per germline. With 3 bases removed from V and 3 bases from J, the gap between germline ends came to 17 bases. This CDR3 is 17 amino acids long. CDR3 amino acids: CASSFFGRRAYTGELFF. The CDR3 DNA is TGTGCCAGCAGCTTCTTTGGGAGGAGGGCGTACACCGGGGAGCTGTTTTTT.

This clonotype occurred many times. The CDR3 sequence is CASSLGSGEAFF. CDR3 sequence (DNA): TGTGCCAGCAGTTTGGGGTCCGGGGAAGCTTTCTTT. The chain combines TRBV27 with TRBJ1-1; no reliable D call. Germline V gives CDR1 MNHEY, CDR2 SMNVEV (reference sequence). The CDR3 totals 12 residues. The V and J ends lost 3 bases and 8 bases respectively, with 10 bases between them.

This clonotype showed up many times. V usage is TRBV12-3 or TRBV12-4 and J usage is TRBJ2-7; 11 bases fit TRBD2. V lost 6 bases and J lost 5; bases outside the gene matches: 6. The CDR3 loop spans 14 amino acids. CDR3 in amino acids: CASSPTSGGHEQYF. CDR3 coding DNA: TGTGCCAGCAGCCCTACTAGCGGGGGCCACGAGCAGTACTTC.

The chain has TRBV4-2 and TRBJ2-2; 11 bases align to TRBD2. CDR3 length: 18 amino acids. With V trimmed by 0 bases and J by 4 bases, 7 bases remained unmatched. CDR1 is LGHNA and CDR2 is YNFKEQ in the germline V gene. The CDR3 coding sequence is TGTGCCAGCAGCCAAGATCCGACTAGCGGGAAAGGCACCGGGGAGCTGTTTTTT. This sequence encodes CASSQDPTSGKGTGELFF.

At least ten counts were recorded for this clonotype. The chain carries TRBV7-9 and TRBJ1-1; D is uncertain. The CDR3 contains 14 residues. The V end lost 5 bases, the J end lost 1 base, and 11 bases lay between the germline ends. The germline CDR1 and CDR2 sequences are SEHNR and FQNEAQ (reference sequence). CDR3 loop: CASSPRTGNTEAFF. In nucleotides, the CDR3 is TGTGCCAGCAGCCCCCGAACGGGGAACACTGAAGCTTTCTTT. The full variable domain, rest sourced from reference TRBV7-9 and TRBJ1-1, is DTGVSQNPRHKITKRGQNVTFRCDPISEHNRLYWYRQTLGQGPEFLTYFQNEAQLEKSRLLSDRFSAERPKGSFSTLEIQRTEQGDSAMYLCASSPRTGNTEAFFGQGTRLTVV.

This clonotype came up many times. The genes are TRBV6-5 and TRBJ2-3, with TRBD1 matching 9 bases. This CDR3 has 17 amino acids. CDR1 and CDR2 (germline): MNHEY, SVGAGI. V shed 5 bases and J 0 bases; nucleotides not matched to a gene: 9. The CDR3 DNA sequence: TGTGCCAGCAGTCGGGGACAGGGACCTTCTAGCACAGATACGCAGTATTTT. Protein: CASSRGQGPSSTDTQYF.